The 21 T cell receptor beta chains in this list originate from one sample, sequenced in a study of CD8+ T cells in alopecia areata. It was cDNA, reverse transcribed from extracted RNA, that served as the sequencing template. TCRdb keeps only in-frame clones here, not all; method: immunoSEQ multiplex PCR. The sample lists around 140,000 clones; 40% to 65% were seen once. The sample in question was CD4+ T cells sorted from blood, obtained at week 0. All receptors derive from a human donor with alopecia areata.

Remarks on this clone: This CDR3 is also generated by other DNA sequences in the sample. V usage is TRBV2 and J usage is TRBJ2-6, with unresolved D. CDR1 SNHLY and CDR2 FYNNEI come from the germline V gene. The ends were cut back, 6 bases at V and 0 bases at J, with 3 bases in the middle. The CDR3 has 13 amino acids. The CDR3 region is CASSGSGANVLTF. CDR3 sequence (DNA): TGTGCCAGCAGCGGCTCTGGGGCCAACGTCCTGACTTTC.

The chain is built from TRBV9 and TRBJ2-1; a possible D gene is TRBD2 (6 bases). The CDR3 consists of 17 residues. In germline, CDR1 is SGDLS, CDR2 YYNGEE. The germline V and J ends were trimmed by 0 bases and 4 bases, with 17 bases remaining between them. CDR3 in amino acids: CASSVVPLTGAYNEQFF. CDR3 sequence (DNA): TGTGCCAGCAGCGTAGTCCCCTTAACGGGAGCATACAATGAGCAGTTCTTC.

V gene TRBV7-2 combines with J gene TRBJ1-1; D remains unclear. V lost 5 bases and J 11 bases, leaving 12 bases between the germline ends. Germline CDR1 is SGHTA and CDR2 is FQGNSA. The length of the CDR3 is 11 residues. The CDR3 nucleotides are TGTGCCAGCAGCCCAGCGATGGGCGCTTTCTTT. This encodes CASSPAMGAFF.

The table lists this clone with a count of one. The chain is built from TRBV7-2 and TRBJ2-7, with 9 positions matching TRBD2. Germline loops: CDR1 SGHTA, CDR2 FQGNSA. The length of the CDR3 is 14 residues. V shed 6 bases, J shed 3 bases, and the junction held 6 bases outside the gene matches. The CDR3 sequence: CASRRAAGGYEQYF. Written as DNA, the CDR3 is TGTGCCAGCAGGAGGGCAGCGGGAGGCTACGAGCAGTACTTC.

V usage is TRBV6-6 and J usage is TRBJ1-4; D perhaps matches TRBD1 (6 bases). CDR1 MNHNY and CDR2 SVGAGI come from the germline V gene (reference sequence). This CDR3 contains 16 residues. Trimming stripped 7 bases from V and 4 bases from J, with 19 bases between. The CDR3 nucleotides read TGTGCCAGCACCTCCGGGGGGGCAGGGGTTAATGAAAAACTGTTTTTT. Its translation: CASTSGGAGVNEKLFF.

This clone was detected a few times. The V and J genes are TRBV29-1 and TRBJ2-3; 12 bases fit TRBD2. Germline values: CDR1 SQVTM, CDR2 ANQGSEA. The V segment lost 6 bases and the J segment 2 bases; nucleotides outside the gene matches: 9. CDR3 length: 16 residues. CDR3 protein: CSVLTSGRPSTDTQYF. In DNA form, the CDR3 reads TGCAGCGTACTGACTAGCGGGAGACCCTCCACAGATACGCAGTATTTT.

This sequence joins TRBV7-2 and TRBJ2-2; 8 bases align to TRBD2. The CDR3 contains 17 residues. Losses at the gene ends were 6 bases for V and 3 bases for J; bases not matched to a gene: 12. CDR1 SGHTA and CDR2 FQGNSA come from the germline V gene. The CDR3 sequence: CASSRPAGGRYTGELFF. CDR3 DNA sequence: TGTGCCAGCAGTCGACCTGCGGGCGGGAGGTACACCGGGGAGCTGTTTTTT.

This clone showed up just once. This chain joins TRBV29-1 and TRBJ1-4; TRBD1 is a possible D gene (5 bases). CDR1 is SQVTM and CDR2 is ANQGSEA in the germline V gene. The V end lost 6 bases, the J end lost 8 bases, and 16 bases lay between the germline ends. The CDR3 length is 13 residues. Here the CDR3 DNA reads TGCAGCGTCGGGGACGCCCGCTACGAAAAACTGTTTTTT. Translated, it gives CSVGDARYEKLFF.

This clone has just a few counts. The chain carries TRBV11-2 and TRBJ2-2; D remains ambiguous. Germline V gene sequence: CDR1 SGHAT, CDR2 FQNNGV. The CDR3 covers 15 residues. Trimming cost V 5 bases and J 2 bases, with 12 bases left between them. CDR3 nucleotides: TGTGCCAGCAGCCGCGGACGGATTAACACCGGGGAGCTGTTTTTT. The encoded protein is CASSRGRINTGELFF.

Only a few counts were recorded for this clone. This chain uses TRBV5-4 with TRBJ2-5; D tentatively fits TRBD1 or TRBD2 (5 bases each). V gave up 4 bases and J gave up 7 bases, with 17 bases separating them. Germline CDR1 reads SGHNT; CDR2 reads YYREEE (reference sequence). This CDR3 region has 14 residues. The chain's CDR3 is CASSREGPQGTQYF. In DNA, the CDR3 is TGTGCCAGCAGCCGAGAGGGACCGCAGGGGACCCAGTACTTC.

This clone was found a few times. V usage is TRBV28 and J usage is TRBJ2-3, with a tentative D call TRBD2 (5 bases). The CDR3 has 14 amino acids. Germline V gene sequence: CDR1 MDHEN, CDR2 SYDVKM. The ends were cut back, 5 bases at V and 1 base at J, with 10 bases in the middle. The CDR3 sequence is CASSSGARTDTQYF. The DNA for the CDR3 is TGTGCCAGCAGTAGCGGAGCCCGCACAGATACGCAGTATTTT. Based on the CDR3 plus reference TRBV28 and TRBJ2-3, the full variable domain is DVKVTQSSRYLVKRTGEKVFLECVQDMDHENMFWYRQDPGLGLRLIYFSYDVKMKEKGDIPEGYSVSREKKERFSLILESASTNQTSMYLCASSSGARTDTQYFGPGTRLTVL.

This clone came up a few times. This chain uses TRBV6-5 with TRBJ2-3; 11 positions agree with TRBD1. Germline V gene lookup returns CDR1 MNHEY and CDR2 SVGAGI. The V segment lost 4 bases and the J segment 4 bases; nucleotides outside the gene matches: 7. CDR3 length equals 16 residues. CDR3 DNA sequence: TGTGCCAGCAGTTCCTCCGGGACAGGGGGGTCAGATACGCAGTATTTT. It encodes CASSSSGTGGSDTQYF.

This chain uses TRBV29-1 with TRBJ2-5; the D gene is possibly TRBD2 (5 bases). The J call may not be correct, given that the DNA end is closer to TRBJ2-7. There are 12 residues in the CDR3. Germline values: CDR1 SQVTM, CDR2 ANQGSEA. The CDR3 region is CSVVAGNYEQYF. The CDR3 DNA sequence: TGCAGCGTTGTGGCCGGGAACTACGAGCAGTACTTC.

In regard to this clone: Because the CDR3's place on the DNA is in doubt, the DNA is left out and the CDR3 is given as listed by TCRdb. The rearrangement links TRBV5-1 to TRBJ1-2; the DNA was not used to check the table's D call, TRBD1. The CDR3 comprises 15 residues, both ends counted. Germline lookup yields CDR1 SGHRS and CDR2 YFSETQ. CDR3 sequence reads: CASSSSGQSNYGYTF.

The rearrangement uses TRBV27 and TRBJ1-4; D unclear. This CDR3 region has 13 residues. CDR1 MNHEY and CDR2 SMNVEV come from the germline V gene (reference sequence). The V end was cut by 10 bases, the J end by 7 bases, with 16 bases between. CDR3 sequence: CAIPWVQVEKLFF. For the CDR3, the DNA is TGTGCCATACCCTGGGTTCAGGTTGAAAAACTGTTTTTT.

CDR3 nucleotide sequence: TGTGCCTGGCGGGGACTAGTCCATGAGCAGTTCTTC. Translating it yields CAWRGLVHEQFF. V gene TRBV30 combines with J gene TRBJ2-1, with 8 bases fitting TRBD2. The length of the CDR3 is 12 residues. Germline values: CDR1 GTSNPN, CDR2 SVGIG (reference sequence). Unmatched junction bases numbered 5, after V lost 5 bases and J lost 8 bases. Using reference TRBV30 and TRBJ2-1 for the parts outside the CDR3, the full variable domain is SQTIHQWPATLVQPVGSPLSLECTVEGTSNPNLYWYRQAAGRGLQLLFYSVGIGQISSEVPQNLSASRPQDRQFILSSKKLLLSDSGFYLCAWRGLVHEQFFGPGTRLTVL.

This clone was seen only a few times. The CDR3 coding sequence is TGCAGCGTTGAGGCAGGAACCGATACGCAGTATTTT. Protein: CSVEAGTDTQYF. The chain is built from TRBV29-1 and TRBJ2-3; D is ambiguous. CDR3 length equals 12 residues. CDR1 and CDR2 from the germline V gene are SQVTM and ANQGSEA. Trimming removed 3 bases from V and 6 bases from J, with 10 bases in between.

The J gene is TRBJ1-1, the V gene TRBV27; 7 bases agree with TRBD1. V was clipped by 2 bases and J by 4 bases; unmatched bases: 4. The CDR3 is made up of 14 amino acids. Germline V gene lookup returns CDR1 MNHEY and CDR2 SMNVEV (reference sequence). Here the CDR3 reads CASSLARQGTEAFF. The CDR3 coding sequence is TGTGCCAGCAGTTTAGCCCGACAGGGCACTGAAGCTTTCTTT.

This clone was detected a few times. The rearrangement uses TRBV29-1 and TRBJ2-3; tentative D call: TRBD1 (5 bases). This CDR3 is 15 amino acids long. Per germline, CDR1 SQVTM and CDR2 ANQGSEA. Trimming shortened V by 0 bases and J by 2 bases, and 12 bases separated the two germline ends. CDR3 nucleotide sequence: TGCAGCGTTGAAGATCGGAGACAGTCCACAGATACGCAGTATTTT. Translated, it gives CSVEDRRQSTDTQYF.

V gene TRBV30 combines with J gene TRBJ2-7; D might be TRBD1 (6 bases). CDR3 length: 12 amino acids. V lost 2 bases and J 4 bases, leaving 9 bases between the germline ends. Germline V CDR1 and CDR2: GTSNPN, SVGIG (reference sequence). The chain's CDR3 is CAWSLQGYEQYF. The CDR3 region has the DNA TGTGCCTGGAGTTTACAGGGATACGAGCAGTACTTC.

The table lists this clone with a few counts. CDR3 DNA: TGTGCCAGCAGCTTAAGGACGGTCTACGAGCAGTACTTC. This encodes CASSLRTVYEQYF. The chain carries TRBV7-9 and TRBJ2-7; D is uncertain. Trimming cost V 2 bases and J 3 bases, with 8 bases left between them. Per the germline V gene, CDR1 is SEHNR and CDR2 is FQNEAQ (reference sequence). This CDR3 contains 13 residues.